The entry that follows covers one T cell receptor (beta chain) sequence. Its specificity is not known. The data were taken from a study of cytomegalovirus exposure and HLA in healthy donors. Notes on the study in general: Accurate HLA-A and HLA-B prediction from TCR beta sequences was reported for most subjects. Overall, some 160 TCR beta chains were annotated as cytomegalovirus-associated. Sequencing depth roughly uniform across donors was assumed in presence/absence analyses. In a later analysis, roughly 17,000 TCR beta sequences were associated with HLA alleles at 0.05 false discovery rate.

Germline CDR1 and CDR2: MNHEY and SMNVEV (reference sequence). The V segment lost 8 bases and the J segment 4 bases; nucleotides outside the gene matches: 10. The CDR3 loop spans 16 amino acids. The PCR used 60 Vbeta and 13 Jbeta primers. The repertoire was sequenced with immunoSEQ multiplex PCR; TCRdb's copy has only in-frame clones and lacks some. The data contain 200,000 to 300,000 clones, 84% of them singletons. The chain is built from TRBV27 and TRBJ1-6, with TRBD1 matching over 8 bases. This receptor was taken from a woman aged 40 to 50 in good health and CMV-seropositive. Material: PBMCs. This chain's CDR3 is CASGPRTGQYNSPLHF. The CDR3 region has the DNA TGTGCCAGCGGCCCTCGGACAGGGCAGTATAATTCACCCCTCCACTTT.